Below, 32 T cell receptor beta chains from the same sample are listed, as sequenced in a study of blood T cell repertoires in COVID-19. This table comes from immunoSEQ multiplex PCR, and its TCRdb copy is limited to in-frame clones, with some not included. The sample contains 200,000 to 300,000 clones, approximately 89% of which appear only once. The sample comprised PBMCs or T cells enriched from blood (not recorded which). These TCRs come from a woman between 40 and 50 years old with acute COVID-19.

The V and J genes are TRBV9 and TRBJ1-1, with TRBD1 matching over 8 bases. V lost 4 bases and J lost 3; bases outside the gene matches: 2. The CDR3 contains 13 residues. Germline V gene data show CDR1 as SGDLS and CDR2 as YYNGEE. For the CDR3, the DNA is TGTGCCAGCAGCCCACAGGGGGACACTGAAGCTTTCTTT. It is translated as CASSPQGDTEAFF.

This chain uses TRBV5-6 with TRBJ1-6; D possibly corresponds to TRBD1 (5 bases). Germline V CDR1 and CDR2: SGHDT, YYEEEE. This CDR3 spans 17 amino acids. Trimming stripped 5 bases from V and 6 bases from J, with 21 bases between. The CDR3 loop is CASSSRQHLLPNSPLHF. CDR3 nucleotide sequence: TGTGCCAGCAGTTCTCGACAGCACCTTCTCCCTAATTCACCCCTCCACTTT. The whole variable domain, filled in from reference TRBV5-6 and TRBJ1-6, reads DAGVTQSPTHLIKTRGQQVTLRCSPKSGHDTVSWYQQALGQGPQFIFQYYEEEERQRGNFPDRFSGHQFPNYSSELNVNALLLGDSALYLCASSSRQHLLPNSPLHFGNGTRLTVT.

The gene calls are TRBV4-1 and TRBJ1-3; TRBD1 agrees at 8 bases. V gave up 7 bases and J gave up 4 bases; unmatched junction bases: 24. Germline-derived CDR1 and CDR2 are MGHRA and YSYEKL. This CDR3 comprises 20 residues. The CDR3 sequence is CASTTQGGQAKGRAGNTIYF. DNA of the CDR3: TGCGCCAGCACTACTCAAGGGGGACAGGCTAAGGGTAGAGCAGGAAACACCATATATTTT.

The chain employs TRBV12-3 or TRBV12-4 and TRBJ1-1; 7 bases map to TRBD1. The CDR3 is 13 residues long. V shed 2 bases and J 7 bases; nucleotides not matched to a gene: 4. The CDR3: CASSLFGTVEAFF. As DNA, the CDR3 is TGTGCCAGCAGTTTATTTGGGACAGTTGAAGCTTTCTTT.

The rearrangement links TRBV15 to TRBJ2-3; D ambiguous. Per the germline V gene, CDR1 is LNHNV and CDR2 is YYDKDF (reference sequence). CDR3 length equals 15 residues. V lost 0 bases, J lost 4 bases, and 11 bases lay in between. CDR3 in amino acids: CATSRDRKQSDTQYF. As DNA, the CDR3 is TGTGCCACCAGCAGAGATCGGAAACAGTCAGATACGCAGTATTTT.

This chain uses TRBV29-1 with TRBJ1-2, with unresolved D. V was trimmed by 5 bases and J by 6 bases, leaving 10 bases between them. The CDR3 is made up of 11 amino acids. CDR1 and CDR2 from the germline V gene are SQVTM and ANQGSEA. Here the CDR3 DNA reads TGCAGCGTTCAGCCCGGGGATGGCTACACCTTC. Translated: CSVQPGDGYTF.

V and J are TRBV4-3 and TRBJ1-2, with D hard to call. V lost 4 bases to trimming and J lost 0 bases, with 6 bases between them. Germline V gene data show CDR1 as LGHNA and CDR2 as YSLEER. The CDR3 runs 13 residues. CDR3 DNA: TGCGCCAGCAGCCTCGGGTCTAACTATGGCTACACCTTC. This encodes CASSLGSNYGYTF.

The chain couples TRBV5-4 to TRBJ2-7; 7 nucleotides agree with TRBD1. J was trimmed by 3 bases and V by 0 bases; bases with no gene match: 12. Germline V CDR1 and CDR2: SGHNT, YYREEE (reference sequence). The CDR3 extends over 17 amino acids. This CDR3 is CASSLDGLTGLNYEQYF. For the CDR3, the DNA is TGTGCCAGCAGCTTGGACGGTTTGACAGGGTTAAACTACGAGCAGTACTTC.

The chain joins TRBV11-2 to TRBJ1-4, with a possible D match to TRBD1 (6 bases). The V end was cut by 5 bases, the J end by 8 bases, with 18 bases between. This CDR3 region has 15 residues. The germline V gene encodes CDR1 SGHAT and CDR2 FQNNGV. CDR3 bases: TGTGCCAGCAGCCACGACAGGACCAAAGAGGAAAAACTGTTTTTT. This codes for CASSHDRTKEEKLFF.

This clone was picked up one time. CDR3 sequence (DNA): TGTGCCAGCAGCTTGAATTCCTATAGCAATCAGCCCCAGCATTTT. Translated, it gives CASSLNSYSNQPQHF. The chain carries TRBV5-6 and TRBJ1-5; D remains unclear. The CDR3 runs to 15 residues. Germline V lookup: CDR1 SGHDT, CDR2 YYEEEE. V shed 1 base and J shed 0 bases, with 8 bases lying between them. Full variable domain (outside the CDR3, taken from reference TRBV5-6 and TRBJ1-5): DAGVTQSPTHLIKTRGQQVTLRCSPKSGHDTVSWYQQALGQGPQFIFQYYEEEERQRGNFPDRFSGHQFPNYSSELNVNALLLGDSALYLCASSLNSYSNQPQHFGDGTRLSIL.

The chain combines TRBV5-1 with TRBJ2-1; 7 bases agree with TRBD2. V lost 1 base to trimming and J lost 0 bases; unmatched junction nucleotides: 1. Germline loops: CDR1 SGHRS, CDR2 YFSETQ. This CDR3 comprises 15 residues. The CDR3 nucleotides read TGCGCCAGCAGCTTGCGGGAGGCCTCCTACAATGAGCAGTTCTTC. Protein product: CASSLREASYNEQFF.

The V and J genes are TRBV25-1 and TRBJ2-5; 9 bases map to TRBD1. Unmatched junction bases numbered 10, after V lost 6 bases and J lost 5 bases. The CDR3 is 15 amino acids. The germline gives CDR1 MGHDK, CDR2 SYGVNS. The CDR3 sequence: CASRDPGQGSETQYF. In DNA form, the CDR3 reads TGTGCCAGCAGAGATCCGGGACAGGGAAGCGAGACCCAGTACTTC.

The chain combines TRBV3-1 (or the pseudogene TRBV3-2) with TRBJ1-6; 8 positions match TRBD1. Looked up from germline, CDR1 is LGHDT and CDR2 is YNNKEL (reference sequence). J gave up 9 bases and V 6 bases, and 10 bases lay outside the gene matches. This CDR3 has 15 residues. CDR3: CASRFDRGGSSPLHF. CDR3 bases: TGTGCCAGCAGGTTCGACAGGGGTGGTTCTTCACCCCTCCACTTT.

The genes are TRBV2 and TRBJ2-6; no clear D gene. With 2 bases removed from V and 4 bases from J, the gap between germline ends came to 9 bases. This CDR3 has 15 residues. Germline V gene data show CDR1 as SNHLY and CDR2 as FYNNEI. Here the CDR3 DNA reads TGTGCCAGCAGTGAATGGGCAACCGGGGCCAACGTCCTGACTTTC. Translated: CASSEWATGANVLTF. The full variable domain, rest sourced from reference TRBV2 and TRBJ2-6, is EPEVTQTPSHQVTQMGQEVILRCVPISNHLYFYWYRQILGQKVEFLVSFYNNEISEKSEIFDDQFSVERPDGSNFTLKIRSTKLEDSAMYFCASSEWATGANVLTFGAGSRLTVL.

This chain links TRBV7-2 with TRBJ2-3; tentatively, D is TRBD2 (5 bases). This CDR3 contains 13 residues. V lost 1 base and J lost 8, with 10 bases in between. Germline V lookup: CDR1 SGHTA, CDR2 FQGNSA. In DNA form, the CDR3 reads TGTGCCAGCAGCTTAGGGAGCGGTGGTACGCAGTATTTT. As protein: CASSLGSGGTQYF.

This clone was observed at least ten times. V gene TRBV2 combines with J gene TRBJ2-5, with 12 bases fitting TRBD2. Germline V gene data show CDR1 as SNHLY and CDR2 as FYNNEI. This CDR3 contains 13 residues. The J segment lost 4 bases and the V segment lost 7 bases, leaving 1 base of the junction unmatched. The CDR3 coding sequence is TGTGCCAGCACTAGCGGGGGGGCAGAGACCCAGTACTTC. Its translation is CASTSGGAETQYF.

The V call is TRBV7-9, the J call TRBJ1-4; 9 nucleotides agree with TRBD1. Germline trimming cut 5 bases from V and 8 bases from J; bases unmatched to any gene: 6. CDR1 is SEHNR and CDR2 is FQNEAQ in the germline V gene (reference sequence). The CDR3 runs 14 residues. The CDR3 region has the DNA TGTGCCAGCAGCAAAACGACAGGGGGGGAAAAACTGTTTTTT. Protein product: CASSKTTGGEKLFF.

The chain combines TRBV11-3 with TRBJ2-3, with 7 bases lining up with TRBD2. Trimming at V came to 5 bases and at J to 0 bases, leaving 8 bases not matched to a gene. This CDR3 comprises 16 residues. CDR1 and CDR2 (germline): SGHNT, YENEEA. CDR3 loop: CASSRARGRSTDTQYF. CDR3 coding DNA: TGTGCCAGCAGCCGAGCCCGCGGGAGAAGCACAGATACGCAGTATTTT.

V gene TRBV5-4 combines with J gene TRBJ2-2; 7 nucleotides match TRBD1. The CDR3 has 15 amino acids. The J segment lost 7 bases and the V segment lost 0 bases, leaving 6 bases of the junction unmatched. Germline CDR1 and CDR2: SGHNT and YYREEE (reference sequence). The CDR3 region is CASSLVGTASGELFF. The DNA of the CDR3 is TGTGCCAGCAGCTTGGTGGGGACAGCGAGCGGGGAGCTGTTTTTT.

This chain connects TRBV5-1 to TRBJ1-1; 7 bases are shared with TRBD1. V dropped 4 bases and J dropped 5; count of bases not matched to a gene: 2. Germline assignment: CDR1 SGHRS and CDR2 YFSETQ. The CDR3 loop spans 12 amino acids. The CDR3: CASSPGQTEAFF. In DNA form, the CDR3 reads TGCGCCAGCAGCCCGGGACAGACTGAAGCTTTCTTT.

The V and J genes are TRBV10-3 and TRBJ1-3, with D perhaps matching TRBD1 (6 bases). CDR1 is ENHRY and CDR2 is SYGVKD in the germline V gene. This CDR3 contains 17 residues. Trimming pared 1 base from V and 0 bases from J, leaving 13 bases between. CDR3 residues: CAISEWAGDPSGNTIYF. CDR3 DNA sequence: TGTGCCATCAGTGAGTGGGCAGGGGACCCCTCTGGAAACACCATATATTTT.

CDR3 bases: TGTGCCAGCAGCTTCGACAGGCCAAACACCGGGGAGCTGTTTTTT. This codes for CASSFDRPNTGELFF. This chain joins TRBV11-3 and TRBJ2-2, with D perhaps matching TRBD1 (6 bases). Trimming removed 3 bases from V and 2 bases from J, with 10 bases in between. This CDR3 region has 15 residues. Germline V lookup: CDR1 SGHNT, CDR2 YENEEA. The whole variable domain, remainder taken from reference TRBV11-3 and TRBJ2-2, is EAGVVQSPRYKIIEKKQPVAFWCNPISGHNTLYWYLQNLGQGPELLIRYENEEAVDDSQLPKDRFSAERLKGVDSTLKIQPAELGDSAVYLCASSFDRPNTGELFFGEGSRLTVL.

This clone was seen a few times. The chain combines TRBV4-3 with TRBJ1-4; 9 bases agree with TRBD1. With V trimmed by 4 bases and J by 8 bases, 5 bases remained unmatched. The CDR3 length is 14 residues. CDR1 is LGHNA, CDR2 YSLEER, per germline. The CDR3 DNA sequence: TGCGCCAGCAGCCCCGGGACAGGGATCGAAAAACTGTTTTTT. Translated, it gives CASSPGTGIEKLFF.

The chain is built from TRBV5-1 and TRBJ2-5; 11 bases match TRBD2. Germline CDR1 SGHRS, CDR2 YFSETQ. This CDR3 spans 14 amino acids. After removal of 4 bases from V and 5 bases from J, the junction contained 4 bases not matched to a gene. The CDR3 region has the DNA TGCGCCAGCAGCCCGGGACTAGCGGCGGAGACCCAGTACTTC. Its protein product is CASSPGLAAETQYF.

The chain recombines TRBV4-2 with TRBJ2-3; tentative D call: TRBD1 (6 bases). Germline assignment: CDR1 LGHNA and CDR2 YNFKEQ. The CDR3 has 16 residues. Trimming left V 1 base short and J 4 bases short, with 15 bases between. The CDR3 loop is CASSQVPLGQPDTQYF. The DNA of the CDR3 is TGTGCCAGCAGCCAAGTCCCCCTCGGACAGCCAGATACGCAGTATTTT.

V usage is TRBV11-3 and J usage is TRBJ2-7; D might be TRBD2 (6 bases). The V and J ends lost 5 bases and 2 bases respectively, with 16 bases between them. CDR1 SGHNT and CDR2 YENEEA come from the germline V gene. CDR3 length equals 15 residues. The CDR3 reads CASSPRPGLTYEQYV. CDR3 DNA: TGTGCCAGCAGCCCCCGCCCGGGACTTACCTACGAGCAGTACGTC.

The chain joins TRBV7-9 to TRBJ1-1; no clear D gene. The germline gives CDR1 SEHNR, CDR2 FQNEAQ (reference sequence). The CDR3 runs to 17 residues. V was pared by 4 bases and J by 3 bases, with 21 bases between. The CDR3 protein is CASSSPLGGREDTEAFF. CDR3 bases: TGTGCCAGCAGCTCCCCGTTAGGCGGGAGAGAGGACACTGAAGCTTTCTTT.

The chain combines TRBV2 with TRBJ2-3; TRBD2 agrees at 9 bases. Germline CDR1 SNHLY, CDR2 FYNNEI. The trim removed 8 bases at V and 4 bases at J, leaving 4 bases unmatched. The CDR3 is 13 residues long. The CDR3 DNA reads TGTGCCAGCGGGCGGGGGGGCCCAGATACGCAGTATTTT. This sequence encodes CASGRGGPDTQYF.

V usage is TRBV3-1 (or the pseudogene TRBV3-2) and J usage is TRBJ1-6; D ambiguous. This CDR3 region has 12 residues. Germline CDR1 and CDR2: LGHDT and YNNKEL (reference sequence). V was pared by 4 bases and J by 10 bases, with 8 bases between. As DNA, the CDR3 is TGTGCCAGCAGCCTTGTAGAATCACCCCTCCACTTT. Translating it yields CASSLVESPLHF.

The chain links TRBV9 to TRBJ2-5; 7 bases map to TRBD1. The CDR3 contains 14 residues. CDR1 and CDR2 from the germline V gene are SGDLS and YYNGEE. Unmatched junction bases numbered 3, after V lost 0 bases and J lost 4 bases. CDR3 sequence: CASSVGQGSETQYF. The CDR3 nucleotides read TGTGCCAGCAGCGTAGGACAGGGTTCAGAGACCCAGTACTTC.

This chain links TRBV7-9 with TRBJ2-5; 7 nucleotides match TRBD1. J gave up 3 bases and V 5 bases, and 12 bases lay outside the gene matches. Germline lookup yields CDR1 SEHNR and CDR2 FQNEAQ (reference sequence). The CDR3 loop spans 16 amino acids. The CDR3 spells CASSVIQGLRKETQYF. The CDR3 region has the DNA TGTGCCAGCAGCGTCATACAGGGGCTTAGAAAAGAGACCCAGTACTTC.

Concerning this clone: Other nucleotide sequences from this sample produce the same CDR3. This chain connects TRBV12-3 or TRBV12-4 to TRBJ1-1; D gene ambiguous. This CDR3 is 13 amino acids long. Trimming took off 1 base at V and 8 bases at J, with 11 bases between the two ends. The CDR3 bases are TGTGCCAGCAGTTTAGGGGAGGAAGACGAAGCTTTCTTT. This translates into CASSLGEEDEAFF.